This T cell receptor beta chain emerged from a study of cytomegalovirus exposure and HLA in healthy donors. Findings of the study overall: V- and J-gene trimming in TCR beta was tied to a missense DCLRE1C variant by an analysis performed later. Later, an analysis showed that TCR beta chains associated with HLA were more clonally expanded than others that were equally common. Sequencing had likely introduced a cluster of highly shared sequence variants as an artifact.

Germline V lookup: CDR1 SGHAT, CDR2 FQNNGV. The length of the CDR3 is 15 residues. Trimming pared 2 bases from V and 8 bases from J, leaving 16 bases between. PCR involved 60 Vbeta and 13 Jbeta primers. Using immunoSEQ multiplex PCR, the repertoire was profiled, and TCRdb retains in-frame clones only, with some absent. Of fewer than 200,000 clones in the sample, about 81% were seen once. Notes on this clone: The antigen is unknown.

The chain has TRBV11-2 and TRBJ2-1; possibly TRBD2 for D (6 bases). Sequenced: PBMCs. The clonotype was recovered from a woman aged 25 to 39 in good health and CMV-seronegative. CDR3 in amino acids: CASSLLPRGIDEQFF. The CDR3 DNA reads as TGTGCCAGCAGCTTACTCCCCCGGGGGATAGATGAGCAGTTCTTC.